The 2 T cell receptor beta chains given below trace back to one sample, sequenced in a study of PD-L1 blockade in urothelial cancer. Noted time point: pretreatment peripheral blood. Data came from immunoSEQ multiplex PCR; TCRdb stores just in-frame clones and leaves some out. Among some 120,000 clones, less than 85% were seen once, and the ten largest hold roughly 2.9%. The starting material was PBMCs, obtained around atezolizumab (anti-PD-L1) treatment. All receptors derive from a man aged 50 or older with urothelial cancer.

This chain links TRBV28 with TRBJ1-2; 9 nucleotides align to TRBD1. The germline V gene encodes CDR1 MDHEN and CDR2 SYDVKM. The CDR3 has 16 amino acids. The ends lost 5 bases at V and 4 bases at J; junction bases unmatched: 11. The CDR3: CASSTYRGRVGYGYTF. The CDR3 DNA sequence: TGTGCCAGCAGTACCTACAGGGGGCGGGTAGGCTATGGCTACACCTTC.

The V and J genes are TRBV15 and TRBJ1-1; tentative D call: TRBD1 (5 bases). V was cut by 8 bases and J by 0 bases, with 10 bases left in between. The CDR3 runs 13 residues. Germline values: CDR1 LNHNV, CDR2 YYDKDF (reference sequence). The CDR3 DNA follows: TGTGCCACCGGGGAGGGGATGAACACTGAAGCTTTCTTT. This translates into CATGEGMNTEAFF.